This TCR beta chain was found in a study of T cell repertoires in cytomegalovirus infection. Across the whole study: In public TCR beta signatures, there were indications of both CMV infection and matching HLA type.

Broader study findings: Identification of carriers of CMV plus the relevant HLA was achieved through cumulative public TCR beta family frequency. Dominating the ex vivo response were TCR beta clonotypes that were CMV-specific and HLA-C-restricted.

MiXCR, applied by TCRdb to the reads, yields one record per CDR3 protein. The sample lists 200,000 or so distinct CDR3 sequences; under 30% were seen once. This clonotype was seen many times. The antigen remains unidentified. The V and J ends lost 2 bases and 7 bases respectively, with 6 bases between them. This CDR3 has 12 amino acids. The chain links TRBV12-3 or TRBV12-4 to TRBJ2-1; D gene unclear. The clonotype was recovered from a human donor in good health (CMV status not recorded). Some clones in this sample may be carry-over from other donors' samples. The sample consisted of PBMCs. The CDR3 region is CASSLMGNEQFF. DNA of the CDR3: TGTGCCAGCAGTTTAATGGGGAATGAGCAGTTCTTC.